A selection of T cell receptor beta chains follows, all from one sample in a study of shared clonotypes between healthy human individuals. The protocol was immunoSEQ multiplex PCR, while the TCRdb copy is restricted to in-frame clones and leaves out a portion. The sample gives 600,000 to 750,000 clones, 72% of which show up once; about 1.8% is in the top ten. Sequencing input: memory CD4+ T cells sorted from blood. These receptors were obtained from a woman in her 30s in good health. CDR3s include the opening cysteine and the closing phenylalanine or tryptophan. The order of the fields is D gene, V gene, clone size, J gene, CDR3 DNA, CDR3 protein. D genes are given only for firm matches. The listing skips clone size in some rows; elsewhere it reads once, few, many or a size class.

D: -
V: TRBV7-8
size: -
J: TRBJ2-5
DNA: TGTGCCAGCACCCCCTGGAGGGACAGACAAGAGACCCAGTACTTC
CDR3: CASTPWRDRQETQYF

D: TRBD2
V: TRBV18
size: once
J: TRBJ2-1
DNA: TGTGCCAGCTCACCCCTAGCGGGAGAGGTCAATGAGCAGTTCTTC
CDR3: CASSPLAGEVNEQFF

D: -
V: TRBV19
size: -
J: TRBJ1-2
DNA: TGTGCCAGCAACACTGGGGGGAGTAACTATGGCTACACCTTC
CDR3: CASNTGGSNYGYTF

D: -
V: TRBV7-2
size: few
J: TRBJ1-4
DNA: TGTGCCAGCAGCTTAGGAGGGTATGATGAAAAACTGTTTTTT
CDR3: CASSLGGYDEKLFF

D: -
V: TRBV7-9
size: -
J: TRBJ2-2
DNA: TGTGCCAGCAGCCCCGAGGTGGGGGCGGGGAACACCGGGGAGCTGTTTTTT
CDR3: CASSPEVGAGNTGELFF

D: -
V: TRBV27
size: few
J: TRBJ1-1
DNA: TGTGCAGCCGGGGGCCCAGAGAGTAACACTGAAGCTTTCTTT
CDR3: CAAGGPESNTEAFF

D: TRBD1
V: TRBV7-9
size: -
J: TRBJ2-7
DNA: TGTGCCAGCAGCTTTAATACCGGGACAGGGCGCAACGAGCAGTACTTC
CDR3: CASSFNTGTGRNEQYF

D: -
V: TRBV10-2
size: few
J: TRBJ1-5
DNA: TGCGCCAGCACTGAAACTGGATATAATCAGCCCCAGCATTTT
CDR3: CASTETGYNQPQHF

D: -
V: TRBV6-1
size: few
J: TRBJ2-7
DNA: TGTGCCAGCAGTGAGCGGGACAGCCTTGGCGAGCAGTACTTC
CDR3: CASSERDSLGEQYF

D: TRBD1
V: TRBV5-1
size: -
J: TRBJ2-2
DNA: TGCGCCAGCAGCATGGACAGGCCGAACACCGGGGAGCTGTTTTTT
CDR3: CASSMDRPNTGELFF

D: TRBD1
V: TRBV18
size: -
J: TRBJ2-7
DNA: TGTGCCAGCTCACCAAGGTCGGCAGGGGGTACCTACGAGCAGTACTTC
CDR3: CASSPRSAGGTYEQYF

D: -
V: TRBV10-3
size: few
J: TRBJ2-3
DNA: TGTGCCGTAGGAGCAGATACGCAGTATTTT
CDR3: CAVGADTQYF

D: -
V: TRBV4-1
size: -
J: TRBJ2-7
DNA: TGCGCCAGCAGCCACCACACCGGGACAGGAGAGACTAGCCGGTACGAGCAGTACTTC
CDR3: CASSHHTGTGETSRYEQYF

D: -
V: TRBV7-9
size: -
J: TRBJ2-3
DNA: TGTGCCAGCAGCTTAGCCGACTCCAACGCGGATTTT
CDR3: CASSLADSNADF

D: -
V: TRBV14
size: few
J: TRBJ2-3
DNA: TGTGCCAGCAGCCAAGGAGATACGCAGTATTTT
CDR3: CASSQGDTQYF

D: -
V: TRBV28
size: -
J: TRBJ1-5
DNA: TGTGCCAGCAGTTTAGGCCGGTCGCCCTATAGCAATCAGCCCCAGCATTTT
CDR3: CASSLGRSPYSNQPQHF

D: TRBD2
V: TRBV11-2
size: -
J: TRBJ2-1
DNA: TGTGCCAGCAGCCCAATAGCGGGAGGGCCGGGGGATGAGCAGTTCTTC
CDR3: CASSPIAGGPGDEQFF

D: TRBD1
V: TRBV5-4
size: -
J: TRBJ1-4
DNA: TGTGCCAGCAGCCGACAGGGGCAGCTTAATGAAAAACTGTTTTTT
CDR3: CASSRQGQLNEKLFF

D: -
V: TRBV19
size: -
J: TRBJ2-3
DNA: TGTGCCAGTAGGACCGATGGAAGGGCAAGCACAGATACGCAGTATTTT
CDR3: CASRTDGRASTDTQYF

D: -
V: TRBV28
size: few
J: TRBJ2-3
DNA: TGTGCCAGCAGTAAGTGGAGGGGCACAGATACGCAGTATTTT
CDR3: CASSKWRGTDTQYF

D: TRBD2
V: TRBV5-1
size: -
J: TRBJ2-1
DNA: TGCGCCAGCAGTTATTCCCTAGCGGGAGGGAACCATGAGCAGTTCTTC
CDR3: CASSYSLAGGNHEQFF

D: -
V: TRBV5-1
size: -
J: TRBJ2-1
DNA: TGCGCCAGCAGCTGGGACCGCAATGAGCAGTTCTTC
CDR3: CASSWDRNEQFF

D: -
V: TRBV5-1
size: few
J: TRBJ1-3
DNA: TGCGCCAGCAGCTTGGGCGCAGGAAACACCATATATTTT
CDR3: CASSLGAGNTIYF

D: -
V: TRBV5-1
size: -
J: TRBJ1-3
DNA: TGCGCCAGCAGCGCAGGGGAAGGAAACACCATATATTTT
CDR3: CASSAGEGNTIYF

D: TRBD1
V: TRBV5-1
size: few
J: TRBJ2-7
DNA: TGCGCCAGCAGCCCAACAGGGGTTGAACGCGAGCAGTACTTC
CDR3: CASSPTGVEREQYF

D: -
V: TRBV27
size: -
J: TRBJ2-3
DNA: TGTGCCAGCAGTTTCGATCGGGGAACCACAGATACGCAGTATTTT
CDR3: CASSFDRGTTDTQYF

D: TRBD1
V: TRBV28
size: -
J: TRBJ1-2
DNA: TGTGCCAGCAGCCCTCATAGACAGGGTTCTTATGGCTACACCTTC
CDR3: CASSPHRQGSYGYTF

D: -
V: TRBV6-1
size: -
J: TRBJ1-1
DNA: TGTGCCAGCACAAAATTTTCCCCAGCCACTGAAGCTTTCTTT
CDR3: CASTKFSPATEAFF

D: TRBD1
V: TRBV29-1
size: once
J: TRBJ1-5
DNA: TGCAGCGCTAAGACAGGGGGAGATTATCAGCCCCAGCATTTT
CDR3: CSAKTGGDYQPQHF

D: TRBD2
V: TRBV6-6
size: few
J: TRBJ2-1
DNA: TGTGCCAGCAGTTACACGACTAGCGGGACCAACCGTGAGCAGTTCTTC
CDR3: CASSYTTSGTNREQFF

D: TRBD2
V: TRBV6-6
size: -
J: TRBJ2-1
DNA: TGTGCCAGCACCGCTAGCGGGAGCTCCTACAATGAGCAGTTCTTC
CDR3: CASTASGSSYNEQFF

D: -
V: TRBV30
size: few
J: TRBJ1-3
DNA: TGTGCCTGGAGTGGGATGGACCTTGGAAACACCATATATTTT
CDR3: CAWSGMDLGNTIYF